The 11 T cell receptor beta chains below were found in one sample sequenced in a study of response to subunit inactivated influenza vaccine. Using its own MiXCR run on the RT-PCR reads, TCRdb lists one record per CDR3 protein. The sample has roughly 790,000 distinct CDR3 sequences; approximately 21% are singletons. The material sequenced was PBMCs from blood, taken around 5 days after vaccination. These receptors came from a man in his fifties who received an inactivated influenza vaccine.

The chain couples TRBV5-1 to TRBJ2-7; a possible D gene is TRBD2 (7 bases). Germline V CDR1 and CDR2: SGHRS, YFSETQ. The CDR3 has 15 residues. Trimming removed 1 base from V and 2 bases from J, with 13 bases in between. The CDR3 is CASSLNGEGAYEQYF. Written as DNA, the CDR3 is TGCGCCAGCAGCTTGAACGGGGAGGGGGCCTACGAGCAGTACTTC.

This clonotype was counted ten times or more. The chain combines TRBV20-1 with TRBJ2-7; 9 nucleotides line up with TRBD2. The V gene's germline CDR1 is DFQATT and CDR2 SNEGSKA (reference sequence). The CDR3 runs to 14 residues. The V segment lost 7 bases and the J segment 2 bases; nucleotides outside the gene matches: 9. The CDR3 DNA is TGCAGTGTTCCACTAGCGGGCTATGCCTACGAGCAGTACTTC. It is translated as CSVPLAGYAYEQYF.

The chain joins TRBV6-6 to TRBJ1-2, with TRBD1 identical over 9 bases. Unmatched junction bases numbered 4, after V lost 5 bases and J lost 6 bases. Germline CDR1 MNHNY, CDR2 SVGAGI (reference sequence). This CDR3 has 13 amino acids. The CDR3 DNA is TGTGCCAGCAGTCCGACAGGGGGAAATGGCTACACCTTC. It translates to CASSPTGGNGYTF.

This clonotype was seen more than once but under ten times. This chain uses TRBV7-2 with TRBJ2-7; 9 nucleotides line up with TRBD1. This CDR3 contains 15 residues. Looked up from germline, CDR1 is SGHTA and CDR2 is FQGNSA. Trimming cost V 5 bases and J 2 bases; bases outside gene matches: 7. This CDR3 is CASSQGQGSPYEQYF. The CDR3 DNA reads TGTGCCAGCAGCCAGGGACAGGGCTCGCCCTACGAGCAGTACTTC. Combining the CDR3 with reference TRBV7-2 and TRBJ2-7 gives the whole variable domain GAGVSQSPSNKVTEKGKDVELRCDPISGHTALYWYRQSLGQGLEFLIYFQGNSAPDKSGLPSDRFSAERTGGSVSTLTIQRTQQEDSAVYLCASSQGQGSPYEQYFGPGTRLTVT.

This clonotype was recorded at least ten times. The chain joins TRBV4-1 to TRBJ2-2, with D possibly matching TRBD2 (5 bases). Trimming shortened V by 0 bases and J by 7 bases, and 12 bases separated the two germline ends. The CDR3 is 15 amino acids. Germline V CDR1 and CDR2: MGHRA, YSYEKL. CDR3 nucleotides: TGCGCCAGCAGCCAAGATGTGAGCGGTATCGGGGAGCTGTTTTTT. Its protein is CASSQDVSGIGELFF.

The chain is built from TRBV25-1 and TRBJ2-5; 9 bases agree with TRBD2. The trim removed 2 bases at V and 5 bases at J, leaving 12 bases unmatched. Looked up from germline, CDR1 is MGHDK and CDR2 is SYGVNS. The CDR3 sequence is 17 residues long. The CDR3 region has the DNA TGTGCCAGCAGTGAAAGAGGGATTAGCGGGAGCTATGAGACCCAGTACTTC. Protein sequence: CASSERGISGSYETQYF.

The V call is TRBV11-2, the J call TRBJ2-7; D unclear. CDR1 is SGHAT, CDR2 FQNNGV, per germline. The CDR3 extends over 14 amino acids. Trimming removed 2 bases at V and 4 bases at J, with 12 bases between. The DNA of the CDR3 is TGTGCCAGCAGCTTAAGGAAACCCTATTACGAGCAGTACTTC. Residues: CASSLRKPYYEQYF.

The rearrangement joins TRBV20-1 to TRBJ1-5; 10 positions agree with TRBD1. Germline assignment: CDR1 DFQATT and CDR2 SNEGSKA (reference sequence). V was pared by 3 bases and J by 5 bases, with 4 bases of the junction left unmatched. This CDR3 is 14 amino acids long. The CDR3: CSASRQGADQPQHF. The CDR3 bases are TGCAGTGCTAGTCGACAGGGGGCGGATCAGCCCCAGCATTTT.

The chain joins TRBV3-1 to TRBJ1-5; D is uncertain. Looked up from germline, CDR1 is LGHDT and CDR2 is YNNKEL (reference sequence). Trimming left V 0 bases short and J 2 bases short, with 11 bases between. The CDR3 has 16 amino acids. CDR3 region: CASSQDLGYGNQPQHF. The CDR3 nucleotides are TGTGCCAGCAGCCAAGATCTTGGGTATGGCAATCAGCCCCAGCATTTT.

This clonotype was observed a few times. The chain uses TRBV4-3 and TRBJ2-1; 9 nucleotides line up with TRBD2. The CDR3 runs to 17 residues. Per the germline V gene, CDR1 is LGHNA and CDR2 is YSLEER. J gave up 0 bases and V 2 bases, and 5 bases lay outside the gene matches. In DNA form, the CDR3 reads TGCGCCAGCAGCCAATATACTAGCGGGCGCTCCTACAATGAGCAGTTCTTC. It specifies CASSQYTSGRSYNEQFF.

The J gene is TRBJ1-2, the V gene TRBV30; D might be TRBD1 (5 bases). Germline assignment: CDR1 GTSNPN and CDR2 SVGIG (reference sequence). V gave up 2 bases and J gave up 6 bases, with 13 bases separating them. CDR3 length: 13 amino acids. CDR3 amino acids: CAWSPWAGNGYTF. Here the CDR3 DNA reads TGTGCCTGGAGTCCGTGGGCAGGGAATGGCTACACCTTC.